These T cell receptor beta chains were read from a single sample in a study of identical twins. Each CDR3 protein is one row after TCRdb ran MiXCR on the 5' RACE reads. The sample carries roughly 570,000 distinct CDR3 sequences, around a tenth recorded once. These data were also filed under a second study, of yellow fever vaccine responses in identical twins.

The sequenced sample consisted of PBMCs. The receptors here all came from a woman under 30 in good health. Each CDR3 is given with its conserved first and last residue. The D gene is left open where the match is weak. The size of a clone is reported for some rows only, either as once, few or many, or as a class for expanded clones.

- | TRBJ2-1 | - | TRBV3-1 | TGTGCCAGCACCCCATTTGCAGGAACCTCCTACAATGAGCAGTTCTTC | CASTPFAGTSYNEQFF
TRBD1 | TRBJ2-1 | few | TRBV24-1 | TGTGCCACCAGTGATTCAAAGGACAGGGGCGGAAATGAGCAGTTCTTC | CATSDSKDRGGNEQFF
TRBD2 | TRBJ2-7 | few | TRBV7-6 | TGTGCCAGCAGCTTATCTCTAGCGGAGTACGAGCAGTACTTC | CASSLSLAEYEQYF
- | TRBJ1-1 | many | TRBV12-3/TRBV12-4 | TGTGCCAGCAGTTCAGGAGGGGGGGTCACTGAAGCTTTCTTT | CASSSGGGVTEAFF
- | TRBJ2-7 | - | TRBV18 | TGTGCCAGCTCACCAGGGACCCAGATCGGCGAGCAGTACTTC | CASSPGTQIGEQYF
TRBD2 | TRBJ2-7 | many | TRBV7-2 | TGTGCCAGCAGCCCTCAGTGGGGACTAGGGGGCGAGCAGTACTTC | CASSPQWGLGGEQYF
- | TRBJ2-2 | few | TRBV4-3 | TGCGCCAGCAGCCAAGACCCATCCCCAGCGAACACCGGGGAGCTGTTTTTT | CASSQDPSPANTGELFF
- | TRBJ2-5 | few | TRBV6-1 | TGTGCCAGCAAAGAAGGTACCATTCAAGAGACCCAGTACTTC | CASKEGTIQETQYF
- | TRBJ2-7 | many | TRBV27 | TGTGCCAGCAGTTTATCGAGCCTCGCCGAGCAGTACTTC | CASSLSSLAEQYF
TRBD2 | TRBJ2-7 | many | TRBV7-2 | TGTGCCAGCAGCGCTAGCGGGAGGGTGTTTTACGAGCAGTACTTC | CASSASGRVFYEQYF
- | TRBJ1-3 | many | TRBV5-1 | TGCGCCAGCAGCTTGATGGGGGCAAGTACCGGGAACACCATATATTTT | CASSLMGASTGNTIYF
- | TRBJ2-7 | few | TRBV28 | TGTGCCAGCAGCCTACCAGCAGGCCTTACCTACGAGCAGTACTTC | CASSLPAGLTYEQYF
- | TRBJ2-3 | many | TRBV7-2 | TGTGCCAGCAGCTTAGGTGGGGGGCGGACAGATACGCAGTATTTT | CASSLGGGRTDTQYF
- | TRBJ2-6 | - | TRBV6-5 | TGTGCCAGCAGTTACTTCCCCCCAGGGAGAGGTGGGGACAACGTCCTGACTTTC | CASSYFPPGRGGDNVLTF
- | TRBJ1-5 | many | TRBV14 | TGTGCCAGCAGCCTGGACAGAAATAGCAATCAGCCCCAGCAATTT | CASSLDRNSNQPQQF
- | TRBJ2-7 | many | TRBV12-3/TRBV12-4 | TGTGCCAGCAGTTGGGCTCTCTCTTGGGGCGAGCAGTACTTC | CASSWALSWGEQYF
- | TRBJ2-7 | - | TRBV10-3 | TGTGCCATCAGACCGCCGGGACACAAGTCCTACGAGCAGTACTTC | CAIRPPGHKSYEQYF
- | TRBJ2-7 | few | TRBV5-1 | TGCGCCAGCAGCTTGGAAGTAGCCGGGGGATACGTCGACGAGCAGTACTTC | CASSLEVAGGYVDEQYF
TRBD2 | TRBJ2-1 | few | TRBV12-3/TRBV12-4 | TGTGCCAGCAGTTGGGAACCCGGGACTAGCGACGAGCAGTTCTTC | CASSWEPGTSDEQFF
TRBD2 | TRBJ2-5 | few | TRBV14 | TGTGCCAGCAGCCAAGGGACTAGCGCACAAGAGACCCAGTACTTC | CASSQGTSAQETQYF
TRBD1 | TRBJ1-2 | many | TRBV5-1 | TGCGCCAGCAGCTTGTCGACAGGGAACTATGGCTACACCTTC | CASSLSTGNYGYTF
TRBD2 | TRBJ2-7 | - | TRBV11-2 | TGTGCCAGCAGCTTGCAACTAGCGCGAGTTTGGGAGCAGTACTTC | CASSLQLARVWEQYF
- | TRBJ2-1 | - | TRBV5-1 | TGCGCCAGCAGCTTGTCGGGATTTAGTCGTGGTGAGCAGTTCTTC | CASSLSGFSRGEQFF
- | TRBJ2-5 | many | TRBV5-6 | TGTGCCAGCAGCTTCCAAGCTCAGGAGACCCAGTACTTC | CASSFQAQETQYF
TRBD2 | TRBJ2-1 | many | TRBV4-3 | TGCGCCAGCAGCCAAGAGGGACTAGCGGGAGGGCCCGGCCTCTTC | CASSQEGLAGGPGLF
TRBD1 | TRBJ1-2 | many | TRBV4-2 | TGTGCCAGCAGCCAAGAGAACAGGGGAAACTATGGCTACACCTTC | CASSQENRGNYGYTF
- | TRBJ2-2 | few | TRBV3-1 | TGTGCCAGCAGCCTTCGGGGTTCAGCTACCGGGGAGCTGTTTTTT | CASSLRGSATGELFF
TRBD1 | TRBJ2-7 | few | TRBV10-3 | TGTGCCATCAGTGACAGACAGGGAGAATACGAGCAGTACTTC | CAISDRQGEYEQYF
- | TRBJ2-2 | many | TRBV12-5 | TGTGCTAGTGGTCTCACAGGGACCGGGGAGCTGTTTTTT | CASGLTGTGELFF
TRBD1 | TRBJ2-2 | few | TRBV5-1 | TGCGCCAGCAGCCGACAGCGGACAGGGGAGAGCACCGGGGAGCTGTTTTTT | CASSRQRTGESTGELFF
- | TRBJ2-7 | few | TRBV12-3/TRBV12-4 | TGTGCCAGCAGATACACAGCTACCTACGAGCAGTACTTC | CASRYTATYEQYF
- | TRBJ2-3 | many | TRBV7-2 | TGTGCCAGCAGCTCGCTAGCGTCCCTAAGCACAGATACGCAGTATTTT | CASSSLASLSTDTQYF
TRBD2 | TRBJ2-1 | few | TRBV4-3 | TGCGCCAGCAGCCAACGAGGACTAGATGAGCAGTTCTTC | CASSQRGLDEQFF
- | TRBJ2-1 | - | TRBV10-3 | TGTGCCATCAGTGAGGGACCCGAAACCTACAATGAGCAGTTCTTC | CAISEGPETYNEQFF
- | TRBJ2-1 | - | TRBV18 | TGTGCCAGCTCACCTCTCCCGGGACGGACGATCTCCTACAATGAGCAGTTCTTC | CASSPLPGRTISYNEQFF
- | TRBJ2-7 | few | TRBV29-1 | TGCAGTCTGGAGACTCCCGTTGTAAGCGAGCAGTACTTC | CSLETPVVSEQYF
TRBD2 | TRBJ2-5 | - | TRBV7-2 | TGTGCCAGCAGCCCCTACGGGCCTAGCGGGGGCCAAGAGACCCAGTACTTC | CASSPYGPSGGQETQYF
- | TRBJ2-1 | few | TRBV20-1 | TGCAGTGCTAGGGCGGGACTTACCAATGAGCAGTTCTTC | CSARAGLTNEQFF
- | TRBJ2-5 | few | TRBV20-1 | TGCAGTGTCCCGACAGGAGTGTACCAAGAGACCCAGTACTTC | CSVPTGVYQETQYF
- | TRBJ2-1 | - | TRBV20-1 | TGCAGTGCTAGAGATCAGGGCCTCCACTCCTACAGTGAGCAGTTCTTC | CSARDQGLHSYSEQFF
- | TRBJ2-7 | few | TRBV30 | TGTGCCTGGAGTGGGGGGTACGAGCAGTACTTC | CAWSGGYEQYF